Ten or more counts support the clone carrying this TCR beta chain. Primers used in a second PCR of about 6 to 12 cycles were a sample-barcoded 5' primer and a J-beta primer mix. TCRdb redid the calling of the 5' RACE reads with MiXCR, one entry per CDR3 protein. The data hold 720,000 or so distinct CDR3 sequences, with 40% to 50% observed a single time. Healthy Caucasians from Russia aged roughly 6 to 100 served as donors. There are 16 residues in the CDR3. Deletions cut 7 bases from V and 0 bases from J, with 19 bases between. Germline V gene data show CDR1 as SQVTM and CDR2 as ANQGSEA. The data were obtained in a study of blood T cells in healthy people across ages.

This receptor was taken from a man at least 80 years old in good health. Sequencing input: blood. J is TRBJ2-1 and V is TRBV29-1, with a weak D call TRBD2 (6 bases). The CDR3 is CSAGHIAASSYNEQFF. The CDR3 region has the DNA TGCAGCGCTGGGCATATAGCGGCTAGCTCCTACAATGAGCAGTTCTTC.